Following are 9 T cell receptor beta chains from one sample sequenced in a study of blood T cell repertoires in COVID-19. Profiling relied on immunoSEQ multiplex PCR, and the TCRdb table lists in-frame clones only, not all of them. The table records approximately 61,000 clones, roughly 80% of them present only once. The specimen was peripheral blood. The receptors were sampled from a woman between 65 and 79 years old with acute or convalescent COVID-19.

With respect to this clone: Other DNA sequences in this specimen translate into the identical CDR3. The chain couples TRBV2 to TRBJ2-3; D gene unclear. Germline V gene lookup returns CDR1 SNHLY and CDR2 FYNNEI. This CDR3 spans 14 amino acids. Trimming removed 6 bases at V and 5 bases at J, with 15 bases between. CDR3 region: CASRYSDTRDTQYF. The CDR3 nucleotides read TGTGCCAGCAGGTATTCAGACACCAGAGATACGCAGTATTTT.

The CDR3: CASSPTLTGLAFPYEQYF. The CDR3 DNA reads TGTGCCAGCTCACCGACTTTGACAGGGCTTGCCTTCCCCTACGAGCAGTACTTC. The chain employs TRBV18 and TRBJ2-7, with 7 bases matching TRBD1. V lost 3 bases to trimming and J lost 2 bases; unmatched junction nucleotides: 16. Germline V gives CDR1 KGHSH, CDR2 LQKENI. The CDR3 consists of 18 residues.

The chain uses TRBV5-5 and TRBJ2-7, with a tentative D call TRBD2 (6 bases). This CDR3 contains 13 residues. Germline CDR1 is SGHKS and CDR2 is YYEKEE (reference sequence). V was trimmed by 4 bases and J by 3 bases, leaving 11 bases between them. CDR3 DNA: TGTGCCAGCAGCGCTACGGGGGTCTACGAGCAGTACTTC. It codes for CASSATGVYEQYF.

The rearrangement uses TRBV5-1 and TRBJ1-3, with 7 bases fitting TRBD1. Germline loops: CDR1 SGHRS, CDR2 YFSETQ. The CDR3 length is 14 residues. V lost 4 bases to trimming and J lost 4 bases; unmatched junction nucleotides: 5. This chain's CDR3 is CASSTGTAGNTIYF. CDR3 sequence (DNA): TGCGCCAGCAGCACCGGGACAGCAGGAAACACCATATATTTT. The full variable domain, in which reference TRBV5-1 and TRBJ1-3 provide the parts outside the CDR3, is KAGVTQTPRYLIKTRGQQVTLSCSPISGHRSVSWYQQTPGQGLQFLFEYFSETQRNKGNFPGRFSGRQFSNSRSEMNVSTLELGDSALYLCASSTGTAGNTIYFGEGSWLTVV.

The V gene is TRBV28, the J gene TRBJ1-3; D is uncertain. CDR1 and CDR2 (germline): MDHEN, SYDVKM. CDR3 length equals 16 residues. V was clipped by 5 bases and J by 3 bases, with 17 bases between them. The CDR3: CASSPLTGINGNTIYF. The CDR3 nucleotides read TGTGCCAGCAGTCCTCTGACCGGGATTAATGGAAACACCATATATTTT.

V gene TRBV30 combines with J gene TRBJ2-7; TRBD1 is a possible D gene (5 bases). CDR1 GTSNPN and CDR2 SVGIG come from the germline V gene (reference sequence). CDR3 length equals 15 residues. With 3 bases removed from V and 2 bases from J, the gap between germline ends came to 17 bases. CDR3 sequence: CAWSPRTRLTYEQYF. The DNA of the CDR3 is TGTGCCTGGAGCCCTAGGACACGGTTAACCTACGAGCAGTACTTC.

This CDR3 reads CASSSGSKGVGVGEQFF. The CDR3 bases are TGTGCCAGCAGTTCCGGTTCCAAGGGGGTAGGGGTCGGTGAGCAGTTCTTC. This sequence joins TRBV6-2 or TRBV6-3 and TRBJ2-1, with D perhaps matching TRBD1 (6 bases). CDR1 is MNHEY and CDR2 is SVGEGT in the germline V gene. This CDR3 spans 17 amino acids. V dropped 4 bases and J dropped 9 bases, with 25 bases sitting between them.

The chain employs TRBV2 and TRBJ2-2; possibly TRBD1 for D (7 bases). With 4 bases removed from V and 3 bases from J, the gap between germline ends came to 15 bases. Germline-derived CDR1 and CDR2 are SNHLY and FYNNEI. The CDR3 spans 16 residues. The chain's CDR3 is CASSARQGGDTGELFF. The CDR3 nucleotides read TGTGCCAGCAGTGCACGGCAGGGGGGCGACACCGGGGAGCTGTTTTTT.

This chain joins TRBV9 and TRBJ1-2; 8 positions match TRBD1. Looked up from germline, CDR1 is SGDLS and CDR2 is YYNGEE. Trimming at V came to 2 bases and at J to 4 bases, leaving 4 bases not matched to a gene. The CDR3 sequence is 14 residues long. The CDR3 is CASSVTGDGYGYTF. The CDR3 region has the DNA TGTGCCAGCAGCGTGACAGGGGACGGCTATGGCTACACCTTC.